This T cell receptor beta chain came from a study of cytomegalovirus exposure and HLA in healthy donors. Background on the study: Within an early data release were about 80 million unique TCRs drawn from HLA-typed donors.

The PCR had 60 Vbeta and 13 Jbeta primers. Assay: immunoSEQ multiplex PCR; the TCRdb copy retains only in-frame clones and omits some. The table shows some 90,000 clones, with approximately 83% occurring only once. Whole-study results and caveats: Analyzed later, association rates of TCRs varied across HLA loci, with DRB1 most and HLA-C fewest.

As to this clone: Its cognate antigen is unknown.

Specimen: PBMCs. The clonotype comes from a man aged 45-65 years in good health and CMV-seronegative.

CDR3: CASSLGTGYTEAFF. The CDR3 bases are TGTGCCAGCAGTCTCGGGACAGGCTACACTGAAGCTTTCTTT. The V call is TRBV28, the J call TRBJ1-1; 8 positions match TRBD1. This CDR3 is 14 amino acids long. The V gene's germline CDR1 is MDHEN and CDR2 SYDVKM. Unmatched junction bases numbered 5, after V lost 5 bases and J lost 3 bases.